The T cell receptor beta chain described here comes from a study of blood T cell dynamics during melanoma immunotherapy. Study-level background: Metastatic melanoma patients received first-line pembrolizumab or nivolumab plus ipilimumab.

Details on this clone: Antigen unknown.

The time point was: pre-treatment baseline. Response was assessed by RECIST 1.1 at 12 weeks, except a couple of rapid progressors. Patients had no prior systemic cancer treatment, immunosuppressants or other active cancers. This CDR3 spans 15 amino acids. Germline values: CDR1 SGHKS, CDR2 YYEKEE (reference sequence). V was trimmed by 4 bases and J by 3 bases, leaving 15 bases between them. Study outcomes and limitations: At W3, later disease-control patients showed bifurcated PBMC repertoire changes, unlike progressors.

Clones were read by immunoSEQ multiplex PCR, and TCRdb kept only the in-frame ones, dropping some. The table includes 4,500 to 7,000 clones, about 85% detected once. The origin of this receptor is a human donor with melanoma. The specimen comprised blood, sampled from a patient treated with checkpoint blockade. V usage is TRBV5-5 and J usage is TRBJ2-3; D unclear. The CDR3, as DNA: TGTGCCAGCAGCCCTCCCAGACGCATAACAGATACGCAGTATTTT. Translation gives CASSPPRRITDTQYF.